This is a list of T cell receptor beta chains from one sample in a study of blood T cell repertoires in COVID-19. Libraries were prepared by immunoSEQ multiplex PCR; TCRdb keeps only in-frame clonotypes and omits some of them. This table has about 88,000 clones, around 90% appearing once. The source material was peripheral blood. The source is a male donor with acute or convalescent COVID-19. Both conserved end residues are part of each CDR3. The order of the fields is CDR3 length, clone size, D gene, J gene, V gene, CDR3 DNA, CDR3 protein. The D gene is left open where the match is weak. Clone sizes are given selectively: once, few, many, or a class where the clone is expanded.

cdr3_length: 15
clone_size: NA
d_call: TRBD1
j_call: TRBJ2-4
v_call: TRBV19
cdr3_nt: TGTGCCAGCAGTAAACAGGGGGCACCCAAAAACATTCAGTACTTC
cdr3_aa: CASSKQGAPKNIQYF

cdr3_length: 15
clone_size: NA
d_call: NA
j_call: TRBJ1-3
v_call: TRBV21-1
cdr3_nt: TGTGCCAGCAGCAAGGAGGATACCTCTGGAAACACCATATATTTT
cdr3_aa: CASSKEDTSGNTIYF

cdr3_length: 14
clone_size: NA
d_call: TRBD1
j_call: TRBJ1-2
v_call: TRBV5-5
cdr3_nt: TGTGCCAGCAGCTTGACAGGGGGGAACTATGGCTACACCTTC
cdr3_aa: CASSLTGGNYGYTF

cdr3_length: 15
clone_size: NA
d_call: NA
j_call: TRBJ2-6
v_call: TRBV10-3
cdr3_nt: TGTGCCATCAGTGATGGGACATTAGGAGCCAACGTCCTGACTTTC
cdr3_aa: CAISDGTLGANVLTF

cdr3_length: 15
clone_size: once
d_call: NA
j_call: TRBJ1-2
v_call: TRBV28
cdr3_nt: TGTGCCAGCATAGAACAGGGAGGGGCTAAAGGGGGCTACACCTTC
cdr3_aa: CASIEQGGAKGGYTF

cdr3_length: 15
clone_size: NA
d_call: NA
j_call: TRBJ1-5
v_call: TRBV6-1
cdr3_nt: TGTGCCAGCAGTCTTCCCGGGGGGTTAGGTCAGCCCCAGCATTTT
cdr3_aa: CASSLPGGLGQPQHF

cdr3_length: 14
clone_size: NA
d_call: NA
j_call: TRBJ1-1
v_call: TRBV6-6
cdr3_nt: TGTGCCAGCACTTGGGGGGGTCCGAACACTGAAGCTTTCTTT
cdr3_aa: CASTWGGPNTEAFF

cdr3_length: 12
clone_size: NA
d_call: TRBD1
j_call: TRBJ2-3
v_call: TRBV5-8
cdr3_nt: TGTGCCAGCAGCTCACAGGGGGATACGCAGTATTTT
cdr3_aa: CASSSQGDTQYF

cdr3_length: 16
clone_size: NA
d_call: NA
j_call: TRBJ2-2
v_call: TRBV24-1
cdr3_nt: TGTGCCACCAGTGATTCAGGGATGGCGAACACCGGGGAGCTGTTTTTT
cdr3_aa: CATSDSGMANTGELFF

cdr3_length: 14
clone_size: NA
d_call: NA
j_call: TRBJ1-1
v_call: TRBV19
cdr3_nt: TGTGCCAGTAGTATGAACAGGGAGAACACTGAAGCTTTCTTT
cdr3_aa: CASSMNRENTEAFF

cdr3_length: 13
clone_size: few
d_call: NA
j_call: TRBJ1-5
v_call: TRBV7-8
cdr3_nt: TGTGCCAGCAGCTTCGCGGGGAATCAGCCCCAGCATTTT
cdr3_aa: CASSFAGNQPQHF

cdr3_length: 14
clone_size: few
d_call: NA
j_call: TRBJ1-3
v_call: TRBV28
cdr3_nt: TGTGCCAGCAGTTTACTCGGGTCGGGAAACACCATATATTTT
cdr3_aa: CASSLLGSGNTIYF

cdr3_length: 14
clone_size: NA
d_call: NA
j_call: TRBJ1-1
v_call: TRBV19
cdr3_nt: TGTGCCAGTAGTATCACGGCAGGGGAGACTGAAGCTTTCTTT
cdr3_aa: CASSITAGETEAFF

cdr3_length: 13
clone_size: NA
d_call: TRBD1
j_call: TRBJ1-1
v_call: TRBV19
cdr3_nt: TGTGCCAGTAGTAACAGGGGAGAGGCTGAAGCTTTCTTT
cdr3_aa: CASSNRGEAEAFF

cdr3_length: 12
clone_size: medium-sized
d_call: NA
j_call: TRBJ2-7
v_call: TRBV2
cdr3_nt: TGTGCCAGCAGTGTAGAGGGCTACGAGCAGTACTTC
cdr3_aa: CASSVEGYEQYF

cdr3_length: 14
clone_size: NA
d_call: TRBD1
j_call: TRBJ1-2
v_call: TRBV6-1
cdr3_nt: TGTGCCAGCAGTGACGGACAGGGGCTCTATGGCTACACCTTC
cdr3_aa: CASSDGQGLYGYTF

cdr3_length: 12
clone_size: NA
d_call: NA
j_call: TRBJ2-5
v_call: TRBV5-1
cdr3_nt: TGCGCCAGCGGCACAGAACAAGAGACCCAGTACTTC
cdr3_aa: CASGTEQETQYF

cdr3_length: 13
clone_size: NA
d_call: TRBD1
j_call: TRBJ1-2
v_call: TRBV19
cdr3_nt: TGTGCCAGTAGGACCGGACAGGGACAGGGCTACACCTTC
cdr3_aa: CASRTGQGQGYTF

cdr3_length: 15
clone_size: once
d_call: NA
j_call: TRBJ1-2
v_call: TRBV19
cdr3_nt: TGTGCCAGTAGTATTCCGAGGGCAGCTAACTATGGCTACACCTTC
cdr3_aa: CASSIPRAANYGYTF

cdr3_length: 16
clone_size: NA
d_call: TRBD1
j_call: TRBJ2-1
v_call: TRBV24-1
cdr3_nt: TGTGCCACCAGTGATCTTCCGGGACAGGGGGACAATGAGCAGTTCTTC
cdr3_aa: CATSDLPGQGDNEQFF

cdr3_length: 15
clone_size: NA
d_call: NA
j_call: TRBJ1-2
v_call: TRBV5-1
cdr3_nt: TGCGCCAGCAGCTTGAACAGGCAAACTAACTATGGCTACACCTTC
cdr3_aa: CASSLNRQTNYGYTF

cdr3_length: 13
clone_size: NA
d_call: TRBD1
j_call: TRBJ1-1
v_call: TRBV19
cdr3_nt: TGTGCCAGTAGTATTCAGGGGGATACTGAAGCTTTCTTT
cdr3_aa: CASSIQGDTEAFF

cdr3_length: 16
clone_size: NA
d_call: TRBD2
j_call: TRBJ2-2
v_call: TRBV11-2
cdr3_nt: TGTGCCAGCAGCTTCGGACTAGCGGGGACCACCGGGGAGCTGTTTTTT
cdr3_aa: CASSFGLAGTTGELFF

cdr3_length: 14
clone_size: NA
d_call: NA
j_call: TRBJ1-4
v_call: TRBV5-4
cdr3_nt: TGTGCCAGCAGCTTCGGACAGACTAATGAAAAACTGTTTTTT
cdr3_aa: CASSFGQTNEKLFF

cdr3_length: 13
clone_size: NA
d_call: TRBD1
j_call: TRBJ1-6
v_call: TRBV19
cdr3_nt: TGTGCCAGTAAGGACAGGGGCGATTCACCCCTCCACTTT
cdr3_aa: CASKDRGDSPLHF

cdr3_length: 17
clone_size: NA
d_call: NA
j_call: TRBJ2-7
v_call: TRBV11-2
cdr3_nt: TGTGCCAGCAGTCTTGCCGCGGATAGGTTTCGCGTGTACGAGCAGTACTTC
cdr3_aa: CASSLAADRFRVYEQYF

cdr3_length: 14
clone_size: NA
d_call: NA
j_call: TRBJ1-5
v_call: TRBV6-5
cdr3_nt: TGTGCCAGCACCCGGGGGGGTCCCAATCAGCCCCAGCATTTT
cdr3_aa: CASTRGGPNQPQHF

cdr3_length: 15
clone_size: NA
d_call: NA
j_call: TRBJ2-5
v_call: TRBV6-1
cdr3_nt: TGTGCCAGCAGTGAAGTAGGAGGGCCGCAAGAGACCCAGTACTTC
cdr3_aa: CASSEVGGPQETQYF

cdr3_length: 15
clone_size: NA
d_call: NA
j_call: TRBJ1-1
v_call: TRBV2
cdr3_nt: TGTGCCAGCGGTATAGGCTTCGGGTTGAACACTGAAGCTTTCTTT
cdr3_aa: CASGIGFGLNTEAFF

cdr3_length: 14
clone_size: once
d_call: NA
j_call: TRBJ2-3
v_call: TRBV2
cdr3_nt: TGTGCCAGCAACCTTGAGGGTAGCACAGATACGCAGTATTTT
cdr3_aa: CASNLEGSTDTQYF

cdr3_length: 16
clone_size: NA
d_call: TRBD2
j_call: TRBJ2-1
v_call: TRBV4-2
cdr3_nt: TGTGCCAGCAGCCAAGCCGGGGGAGGGTCCTACAATGAGCAGTTCTTC
cdr3_aa: CASSQAGGGSYNEQFF

cdr3_length: 21
clone_size: NA
d_call: TRBD1
j_call: TRBJ2-2
v_call: TRBV3-1/TRBV3-2
cdr3_nt: TGTGCCAGCAGCCAAACGAAGGGGAGGGTCAGGGGACAGGGGCAATCCGGGGAGCTGTTTTTT
cdr3_aa: CASSQTKGRVRGQGQSGELFF

cdr3_length: 15
clone_size: NA
d_call: NA
j_call: TRBJ1-4
v_call: TRBV28
cdr3_nt: TGTGCCAGCAGGGGGAGACAGGCGGCGAGTGAAAAACTGTTTTTT
cdr3_aa: CASRGRQAASEKLFF

cdr3_length: 15
clone_size: NA
d_call: NA
j_call: TRBJ2-3
v_call: TRBV7-2
cdr3_nt: TGTGCCAGCAGCCCAAGGAGGACTAGCACAGATACGCAGTATTTT
cdr3_aa: CASSPRRTSTDTQYF

cdr3_length: 15
clone_size: once
d_call: TRBD2
j_call: TRBJ2-1
v_call: TRBV7-2
cdr3_nt: TGTGCCAGCAGCCTCGCGGGGGGGATCGCTAATGAGCAGTTCTTC
cdr3_aa: CASSLAGGIANEQFF

cdr3_length: 13
clone_size: few
d_call: NA
j_call: TRBJ2-7
v_call: TRBV29-1
cdr3_nt: TGCAGCGTTGGTGCGGGGGCGAACTACGAGCAGTACTTC
cdr3_aa: CSVGAGANYEQYF

cdr3_length: 13
clone_size: few
d_call: NA
j_call: TRBJ1-6
v_call: TRBV15
cdr3_nt: TGTGCCACCAGCAAAGGGGTGAATTCACCCCTCCACTTT
cdr3_aa: CATSKGVNSPLHF

cdr3_length: 14
clone_size: NA
d_call: NA
j_call: TRBJ1-1
v_call: TRBV19
cdr3_nt: TGTGCCAGTACCTCCGGGGGAGGAAACACTGAAGCTTTCTTT
cdr3_aa: CASTSGGGNTEAFF

cdr3_length: 15
clone_size: once
d_call: TRBD1
j_call: TRBJ2-2
v_call: TRBV7-9
cdr3_nt: TGTGCCAGCAGCTTAGGGGGACAGGGGTCCGGGGAGCTGTTTTTT
cdr3_aa: CASSLGGQGSGELFF

cdr3_length: 13
clone_size: NA
d_call: TRBD1
j_call: TRBJ1-1
v_call: TRBV30
cdr3_nt: TGTGCCTGGAGCTCGCAGGGGGCCACTGAAGCTTTCTTT
cdr3_aa: CAWSSQGATEAFF

cdr3_length: 12
clone_size: NA
d_call: TRBD1
j_call: TRBJ1-2
v_call: TRBV5-6
cdr3_nt: TGTGCCAGCAGACCGACAGGGGGAGGCTACACCTTC
cdr3_aa: CASRPTGGGYTF

cdr3_length: 13
clone_size: NA
d_call: NA
j_call: TRBJ1-5
v_call: TRBV20-1
cdr3_nt: TGCAGTGCTAGTACCGACAGAAATCAGCCCCAGCATTTT
cdr3_aa: CSASTDRNQPQHF

cdr3_length: 17
clone_size: once
d_call: TRBD1
j_call: TRBJ1-1
v_call: TRBV6-4
cdr3_nt: TGTGCCAGCAGTGCCCCTCGGGACAGGGGTTGGGGCACTGAAGCTTTCTTT
cdr3_aa: CASSAPRDRGWGTEAFF

cdr3_length: 15
clone_size: few
d_call: TRBD1
j_call: TRBJ1-6
v_call: TRBV5-1
cdr3_nt: TGCGCCAGCAGCTCGGGACAGGATGGGAATTCACCCCTCCACTTT
cdr3_aa: CASSSGQDGNSPLHF

cdr3_length: 16
clone_size: NA
d_call: NA
j_call: TRBJ2-7
v_call: TRBV6-1
cdr3_nt: TGTGCCAGCAGTGCTAGCGACCCCACGACTCCCTACGAGCAGTACTTC
cdr3_aa: CASSASDPTTPYEQYF

cdr3_length: 13
clone_size: NA
d_call: NA
j_call: TRBJ2-7
v_call: TRBV29-1
cdr3_nt: TGCAGCGTTGAAGGGCGGGGGCCTTTCGAGCAGTACTTC
cdr3_aa: CSVEGRGPFEQYF

cdr3_length: 16
clone_size: NA
d_call: NA
j_call: TRBJ1-1
v_call: TRBV6-4
cdr3_nt: TGTGCCAGCAGTGTCTTCCCTTTGGGGGGAAACACTGAAGCTTTCTTT
cdr3_aa: CASSVFPLGGNTEAFF

cdr3_length: 16
clone_size: NA
d_call: TRBD1
j_call: TRBJ2-5
v_call: TRBV6-1
cdr3_nt: TGTGCCAGCAGTGTAATGACAGGGGGGTCTTGGGAGACCCAGTACTTC
cdr3_aa: CASSVMTGGSWETQYF

cdr3_length: 14
clone_size: NA
d_call: NA
j_call: TRBJ2-7
v_call: TRBV5-1
cdr3_nt: TGCGCCAGCAGCTTGGCCCTAGCGAACTACGAGCAGTACTTC
cdr3_aa: CASSLALANYEQYF

cdr3_length: 13
clone_size: NA
d_call: NA
j_call: TRBJ2-5
v_call: TRBV7-3
cdr3_nt: TGTGCCAGCAGCAAACAGGGTTTCGGGACCCAGTACTTC
cdr3_aa: CASSKQGFGTQYF

cdr3_length: 17
clone_size: NA
d_call: NA
j_call: TRBJ1-1
v_call: TRBV6-2/TRBV6-3
cdr3_nt: TGTGCCAGCAGTTACCCCTACTGGGGGGGGTATAACACTGAAGCTTTCTTT
cdr3_aa: CASSYPYWGGYNTEAFF

cdr3_length: 16
clone_size: NA
d_call: TRBD2
j_call: TRBJ2-7
v_call: TRBV5-4
cdr3_nt: TGTGCCAGCAGCCAAGTAGCGGGGGGGCTCTCCTACGAGCAGTACTTC
cdr3_aa: CASSQVAGGLSYEQYF

cdr3_length: 15
clone_size: NA
d_call: TRBD1
j_call: TRBJ2-1
v_call: TRBV9
cdr3_nt: TGTGCCAGCACTCCCTCGGGACAGACCTACAATGAGCAGTTCTTC
cdr3_aa: CASTPSGQTYNEQFF

cdr3_length: 15
clone_size: NA
d_call: TRBD2
j_call: TRBJ2-7
v_call: TRBV4-1
cdr3_nt: TGCGCCAGCAGCCAAGGCGGGGGGAGCTCCTACGAGCAGTACTTC
cdr3_aa: CASSQGGGSSYEQYF

cdr3_length: 11
clone_size: once
d_call: NA
j_call: TRBJ1-3
v_call: TRBV24-1
cdr3_nt: TGTGCCACCCGCTCTGGAAACACCATATATTTT
cdr3_aa: CATRSGNTIYF